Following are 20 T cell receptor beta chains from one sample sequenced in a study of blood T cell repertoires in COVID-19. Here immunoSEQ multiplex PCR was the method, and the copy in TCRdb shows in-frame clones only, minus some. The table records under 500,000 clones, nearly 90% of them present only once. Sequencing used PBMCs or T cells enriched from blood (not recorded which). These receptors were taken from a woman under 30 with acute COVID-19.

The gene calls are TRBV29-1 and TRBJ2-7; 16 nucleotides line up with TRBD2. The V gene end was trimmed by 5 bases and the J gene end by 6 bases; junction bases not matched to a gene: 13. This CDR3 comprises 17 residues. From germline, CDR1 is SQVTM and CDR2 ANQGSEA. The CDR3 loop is CSVIPGTSGRGFGEQYF. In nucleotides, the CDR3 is TGCAGCGTTATACCCGGGACTAGCGGGAGGGGTTTCGGCGAGCAGTACTTC.

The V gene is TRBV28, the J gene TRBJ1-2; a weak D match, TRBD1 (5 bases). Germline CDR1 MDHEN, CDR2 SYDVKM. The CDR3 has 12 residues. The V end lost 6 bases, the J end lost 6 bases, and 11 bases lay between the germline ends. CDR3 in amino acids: CASRWGGNGYTF. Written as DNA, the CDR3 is TGTGCCAGCAGATGGGGGGGTAATGGCTACACCTTC.

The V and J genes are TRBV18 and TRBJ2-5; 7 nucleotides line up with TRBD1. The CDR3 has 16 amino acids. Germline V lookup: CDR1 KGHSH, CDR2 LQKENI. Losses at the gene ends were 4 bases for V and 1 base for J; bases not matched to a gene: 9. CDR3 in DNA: TGTGCCAGCTCACGCCGAAGGGACAGCATCCAAGAGACCCAGTACTTC. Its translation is CASSRRRDSIQETQYF.

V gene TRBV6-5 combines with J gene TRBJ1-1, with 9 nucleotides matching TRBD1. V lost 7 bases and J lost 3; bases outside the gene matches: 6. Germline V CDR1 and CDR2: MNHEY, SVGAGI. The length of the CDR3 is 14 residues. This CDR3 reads CASTQTGGDTEAFF. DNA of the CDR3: TGTGCCAGCACCCAGACAGGGGGGGACACTGAAGCTTTCTTT.

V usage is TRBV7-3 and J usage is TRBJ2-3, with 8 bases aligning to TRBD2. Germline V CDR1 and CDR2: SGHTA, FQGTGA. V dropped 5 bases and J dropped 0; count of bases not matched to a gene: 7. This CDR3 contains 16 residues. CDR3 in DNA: TGTGCCAGCAGCCCGCGTAGCGGGGCGAGCACAGATACGCAGTATTTT. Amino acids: CASSPRSGASTDTQYF. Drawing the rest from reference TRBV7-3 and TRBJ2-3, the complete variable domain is GAGVSQTPSNKVTEKGKYVELRCDPISGHTALYWYRQSLGQGPEFLIYFQGTGAADDSGLPNDRFFAVRPEGSVSTLKIQRTERGDSAVYLCASSPRSGASTDTQYFGPGTRLTVL.

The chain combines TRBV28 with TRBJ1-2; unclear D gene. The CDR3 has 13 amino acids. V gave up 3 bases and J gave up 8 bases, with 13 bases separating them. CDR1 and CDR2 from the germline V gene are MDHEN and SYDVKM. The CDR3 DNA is TGTGCCAGCAGTTTTTCCGACGCGGGGGGCTACACCTTC. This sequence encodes CASSFSDAGGYTF.

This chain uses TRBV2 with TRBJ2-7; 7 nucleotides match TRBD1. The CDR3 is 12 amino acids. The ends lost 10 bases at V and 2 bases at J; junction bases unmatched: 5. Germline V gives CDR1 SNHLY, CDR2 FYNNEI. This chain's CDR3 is CATSGQAYEQYF. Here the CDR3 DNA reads TGTGCCACATCCGGACAGGCCTACGAGCAGTACTTC.

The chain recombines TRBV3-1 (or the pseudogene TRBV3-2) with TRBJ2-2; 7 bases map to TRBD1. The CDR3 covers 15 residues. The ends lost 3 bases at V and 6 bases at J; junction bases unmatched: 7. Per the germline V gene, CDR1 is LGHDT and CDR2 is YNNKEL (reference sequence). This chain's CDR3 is CASSHGGQEAGELFF. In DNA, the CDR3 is TGTGCCAGCAGCCACGGCGGACAGGAAGCCGGGGAGCTGTTTTTT.

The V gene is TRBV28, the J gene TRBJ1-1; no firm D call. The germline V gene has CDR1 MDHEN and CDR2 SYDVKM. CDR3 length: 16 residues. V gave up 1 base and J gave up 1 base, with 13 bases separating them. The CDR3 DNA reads TGTGCCAGCAGTTTATTAACCTTACAGAAGAACACTGAAGCTTTCTTT. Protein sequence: CASSLLTLQKNTEAFF.

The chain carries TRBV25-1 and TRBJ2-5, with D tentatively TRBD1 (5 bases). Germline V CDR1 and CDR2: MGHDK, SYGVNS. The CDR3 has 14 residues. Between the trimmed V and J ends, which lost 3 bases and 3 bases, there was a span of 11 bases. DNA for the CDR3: TGTGCCAGCAGTGACCCCCGGACAAAAGAGACCCAGTACTTC. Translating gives CASSDPRTKETQYF.

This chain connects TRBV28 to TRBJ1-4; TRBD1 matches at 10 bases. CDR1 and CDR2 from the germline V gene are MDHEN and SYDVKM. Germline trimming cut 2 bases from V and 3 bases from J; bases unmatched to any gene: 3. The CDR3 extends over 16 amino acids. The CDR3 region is CASSLLGTGANEKLFF. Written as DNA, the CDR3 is TGTGCCAGCAGTTTACTTGGGACAGGGGCTAATGAAAAACTGTTTTTT.

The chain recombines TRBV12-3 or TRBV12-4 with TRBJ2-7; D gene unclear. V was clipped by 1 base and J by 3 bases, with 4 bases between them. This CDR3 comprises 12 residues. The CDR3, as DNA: TGTGCCAGCAGTTTAGGGAGCTACGAGCAGTACTTC. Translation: CASSLGSYEQYF.

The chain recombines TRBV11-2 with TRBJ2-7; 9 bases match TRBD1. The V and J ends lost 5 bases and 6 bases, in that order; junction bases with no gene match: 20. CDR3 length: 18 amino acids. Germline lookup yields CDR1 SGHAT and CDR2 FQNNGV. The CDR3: CASSKTNPGTGIVGEQYF. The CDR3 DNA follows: TGTGCCAGCAGCAAAACAAACCCCGGGACAGGGATAGTCGGCGAGCAGTACTTC.

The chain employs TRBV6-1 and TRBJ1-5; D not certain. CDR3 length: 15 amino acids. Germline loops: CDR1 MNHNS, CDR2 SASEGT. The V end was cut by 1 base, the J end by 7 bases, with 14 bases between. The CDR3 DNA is TGTGCCAGCAGTGAAGAGGCGGGGTATGGGCAGCCCCAGCATTTT. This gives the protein CASSEEAGYGQPQHF.

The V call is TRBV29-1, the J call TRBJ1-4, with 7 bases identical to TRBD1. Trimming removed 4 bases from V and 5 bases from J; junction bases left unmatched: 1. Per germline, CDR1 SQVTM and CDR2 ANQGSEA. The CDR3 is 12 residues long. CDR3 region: CSVARGNEKLFF. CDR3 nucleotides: TGCAGCGTTGCCAGGGGGAATGAAAAACTGTTTTTT. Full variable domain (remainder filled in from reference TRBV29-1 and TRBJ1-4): SAVISQKPSRDICQRGTSLTIQCQVDSQVTMMFWYRQQPGQSLTLIATANQGSEATYESGFVIDKFPISRPNLTFSTLTVSNMSPEDSSIYLCSVARGNEKLFFGSGTQLSVL.

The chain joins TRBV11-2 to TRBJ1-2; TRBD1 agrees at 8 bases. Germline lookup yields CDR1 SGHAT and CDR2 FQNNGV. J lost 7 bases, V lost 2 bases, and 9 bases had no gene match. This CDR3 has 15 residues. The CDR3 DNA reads TGTGCCAGCAGCTTACTATCGGAGACAGGGGCTGGCTACACCTTC. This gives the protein CASSLLSETGAGYTF.

CDR3 loop: CASSSDRAYTEAFF. The CDR3 bases are TGTGCCAGCAGCTCAGACAGGGCTTATACTGAAGCTTTCTTT. The chain combines TRBV9 with TRBJ1-1; 7 positions match TRBD1. V lost 4 bases and J lost 5; bases outside the gene matches: 8. CDR1 and CDR2 from the germline V gene are SGDLS and YYNGEE. The CDR3 extends over 14 amino acids.

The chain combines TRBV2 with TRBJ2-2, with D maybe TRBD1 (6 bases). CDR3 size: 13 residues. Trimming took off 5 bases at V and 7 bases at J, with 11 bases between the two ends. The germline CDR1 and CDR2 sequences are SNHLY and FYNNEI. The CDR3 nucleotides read TGTGCCAGCAGTTCCGACAGGATCGGGGAGCTGTTTTTT. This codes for CASSSDRIGELFF.

This CDR3 is CASSPDGLAGGETQYF. In DNA form, the CDR3 reads TGTGCCAGCAGCCCCGACGGACTAGCGGGGGGAGAGACCCAGTACTTC. J is TRBJ2-5 and V is TRBV4-2, with 14 positions matching TRBD2. The V and J ends lost 4 bases and 4 bases, in that order; junction bases with no gene match: 5. CDR1 is LGHNA and CDR2 is YNFKEQ in the germline V gene. The CDR3 loop spans 16 amino acids.

The DNA for the CDR3 is TGCGCCAGCACTTATATAGAGGGACAGATTTACAATGAGCAGTTCTTC. Translation gives CASTYIEGQIYNEQFF. The V gene is TRBV4-1, the J gene TRBJ2-1, with 7 bases fitting TRBD1. J was trimmed by 4 bases and V by 7 bases; bases with no gene match: 13. This CDR3 spans 16 amino acids. From germline, CDR1 is MGHRA and CDR2 YSYEKL.